This T cell receptor beta chain was profiled in a study of blood T cell repertoires in COVID-19 (dated by TCRdb to about 2020). For context, the study as a whole: Samples covering the acute and convalescent phases of COVID-19 were provided by collaborators in the United States, Italy and Spain. The material from the prospective study consisted of cDNA or gDNA derived from T cells, B-cell-depleted T cells, or PBMCs. The repertoires were released in a freely available public database intended as a resource for research on the immune response to SARS-CoV-2. The samples were drawn from two sources: the first 160 participants of the ongoing ImmuneRACE study, and 950 to 1,500 subjects contributed by 6 global collaborators. Subjects who had been exposed to COVID-19, were actively infected with it, or had recovered from it provided the deeply sampled blood TCRbeta repertoires that made up the dataset. A de-identified subject ID, COVID-19 status, age in years and sex were almost always included in the sample metadata. Where HLA class I and class II types were available, the types were taken from metadata supplied by the sample provider, not from assay-based typing. What the authors observed across the whole study: Clinical and demographic metadata were provided uncurated, with the amount varying by source and participant.

The count of this clone is one. Its antigen is still unknown. Qualities for individual bases were not recorded, and no much larger clone is one base off. CDR1 and CDR2, looked up from the germline V gene (reference sequence), are SEHNR and FQNEAQ. Measured from the cysteine to the phenylalanine, the CDR3 is 15 residues long. The sequence is cut down to CDR3 DNA, 45 bases in frame from base 1. From V the trimming removes 6 bases and from J it removes 3 bases, while the gene matches leave 11 bases of the junction unaccounted for. TCRbeta CDR3 regions were amplified from genomic DNA using the immunoSEQ Assay, a bias-controlled multiplex PCR. Under the source paper's analysis protocol: Within the assay, amplification of reference gene primers was used to estimate how many nucleated cells each sample contained. To quantify the absolute abundance of each unique TCRbeta CDR3 rearrangement, sequence reads were collapsed and filtered. For each sample, productive Simpson clonality was calculated as the square root of Simpson's diversity index across productive rearrangements. In its TCRdb copy, this immuneACCESS table keeps in-frame sequences only and misses some clones. Where compared with another copy, unresolved V genes explain less than half of these, and the others have no known cause. V, J and clone size were drawn from that table, and D and trimming were deduced from the DNA. Here the sample has 300,000 to 400,000 clones; around four fifths occur a single time. The ten largest clones add up to around 3% of the sample.

The collaborating institutions used their own protocols to collect whole blood in K2EDTA tubes. For TCRbeta analysis, collaborators shipped samples in one of three forms: frozen whole blood, isolated PBMCs, or DNA extracted from either of those sample types. This clonotype was sampled from a man aged 25 to 45 with active or convalescent COVID-19. The sample was peripheral blood. This chain joins TRBV7-9 to TRBJ2-7, with 7 bases matching TRBD2. The base sequence is TGTGCCAGCAGTCGTCTCCGGGACTATTACTACGAGCAGTACTTC. This is translated as CASSRLRDYYYEQYF.